In this sample, the clone carrying this T cell receptor beta chain turned up once. Its antigen remains unknown. These data belong to a study of T cell responses to AZD1222 COVID-19 vaccine. Study-wide points: At baseline, seropositivity was found in only a handful of AZD1222 recipients. CD4 TCRs associated with vaccination spanned spike, dominating at 160-218 and 743-854. Two AZD1222 administrations were followed by greater Spike-specific TCR breadth and depth.

The CDR3 spans 18 residues. In germline, CDR1 is SQVTM, CDR2 ANQGSEA. V lost 1 base and J 0 bases, leaving 19 bases between the germline ends. The assay was immunoSEQ multiplex PCR, and TCRdb's table has in-frame clones only and misses some. This sample has some 150,000 clones, with 92% found just once. The chain recombines TRBV29-1 with TRBJ1-3; D is possibly TRBD1 (5 bases). Sample: peripheral blood, taken 28 days after the second AZD1222 dose. This clonotype was sampled from an adult who received the AZD1222 COVID-19 vaccine. This CDR3 is CSVEASRDLSLSGNTIYF. CDR3 coding DNA: TGCAGCGTTGAAGCTTCCAGGGACCTTTCTCTCTCTGGAAACACCATATATTTT.